This T cell receptor (beta chain) is from a study of blood T cell repertoires in COVID-19. Per the authors' pipeline: Counts of nucleated cells, estimated from reference gene primer amplification, were obtained. Data came from immunoSEQ multiplex PCR; TCRdb stores just in-frame clones and leaves some out. The V and J calls and the clone size are those of that table, but D and trimming were determined from the DNA. The sample shows 250,000 to 300,000 clones, about nine tenths of them seen only once. The clonotype comes from a woman in her twenties or thirties with COVID-19, enrolled during active disease. Sequences were obtained from peripheral blood.

The CDR3 bases are TGCGCCAGCAGCTTGCTGGCGGGAGGTAACACCGGGGAGCTGTTTTTT. Translation: CASSLLAGGNTGELFF. V usage is TRBV5-1 and J usage is TRBJ2-2; 8 bases fit TRBD2. Germline lookup yields CDR1 SGHRS and CDR2 YFSETQ. The CDR3 is made up of 16 amino acids. With 1 base clipped from V and 2 bases from J, the junction kept 4 bases outside the gene matches.